A single sample gave rise to the 21 T cell receptor beta chains below, sequenced in a study of T cells in women clearing cervical HPV infection. The table came from immunoSEQ multiplex PCR; TCRdb's copy has only in-frame clones and leaves some out. In all, the sample yields over 45,000 clones. The material sequenced was blood buffy coat. The receptors stem from a woman between 18 and 70 years old with a cervical HPV16 infection that either progressed to CIN3+ or cleared (not recorded which).

This CDR3 is CSASSIFPTLNGYTF. The covered CDR3 bases are TGCAGTGCTAGTTCTATATTCCCTACTCTCAATGGC. The chain couples TRBV20-1 to TRBJ1-2; D unclear. With the read ending 3 residues before the CDR3 end, the germline J gene is used to fill in that end. Per the germline V gene, CDR1 is DFQATT and CDR2 is SNEGSKA (reference sequence). Trimming removed 3 bases from V and 6 bases from J, with 20 bases in between. The CDR3 extends over 15 amino acids.

Comment on this clone: The CDR3 end is not reached by the read, which stops 3 residues before it; the germline J gene fills it in. This chain connects TRBV7-9 to TRBJ1-6; the match to TRBD1 covers 7 bases. Germline assignment: CDR1 SEHNR and CDR2 FQNEAQ (reference sequence). The CDR3 consists of 15 residues. Germline trimming cut 7 bases from V and 5 bases from J; bases unmatched to any gene: 8. The CDR3 loop is CASTWGDRDNSPLHF. The part of the CDR3 DNA that was read is TGTGCCAGCACGTGGGGGGACAGAGATAATTCACCC.

The chain's CDR3 is CSAREPAGAVDTQYF. The DNA read from the CDR3 is TGCAGTGCTAGAGAACCAGCGGGAGCTGTAGATACG. The V and J genes are TRBV20-1 and TRBJ2-3; TRBD2 aligns across 8 bases. From the germline J gene comes the end of the CDR3, since the read stops 3 residues before it. The length of the CDR3 is 15 residues. J was trimmed by 5 bases and V by 0 bases; bases with no gene match: 7. The germline V gene has CDR1 DFQATT and CDR2 SNEGSKA (reference sequence).

About this clone itself: Coverage ceases 3 residues before the CDR3 finishes, and the germline J gene fills in the end. The chain links TRBV5-5 to TRBJ2-3; perhaps TRBD1 as D (6 bases). The CDR3 extends over 15 amino acids. Germline loops: CDR1 SGHKS, CDR2 YYEKEE (reference sequence). V shed 4 bases and J shed 2 bases, with 14 bases lying between them. CDR3 bases read: TGTGCCAGCAGCCCGGGACATTCCACCACAGATACG. Protein product: CASSPGHSTTDT. The entire CDR3 is CASSPGHSTTDTQYF. The whole variable domain, remainder taken from reference TRBV5-5 and TRBJ2-3, is DAGVTQSPTHLIKTRGQQVTLRCSPISGHKSVSWYQQVLGQGPQFIFQYYEKEERGRGNFPDRFSARQFPNYSSELNVNALLLGDSALYLCASSPGHSTTDTQYFGPGTRLTVL.

Concerning this clone: The sequenced fragment ends 3 residues before the CDR3 boundary, so the rest is inferred from the germline J gene. The chain employs TRBV5-1 and TRBJ2-1; 11 bases fit TRBD2. The germline V gene has CDR1 SGHRS and CDR2 YFSETQ. V dropped 0 bases and J dropped 4; count of bases not matched to a gene: 3. The CDR3 consists of 16 residues. The sequenced CDR3 bases are TGCGCCAGCAGCTTGGTAGGGACTAGCGGTTACAATGAG. It translates to CASSLVGTSGYNE. The complete CDR3 reads CASSLVGTSGYNEQFF.

Comments on this clone: The missing CDR3 end, 3 residues past where the read stops, is filled in from the germline J gene. V and J are TRBV5-4 and TRBJ2-7; D is undetermined. The V gene's germline CDR1 is SGHNT and CDR2 YYREEE (reference sequence). V was shortened by 0 bases and J by 0 bases, with 10 bases between the two germline ends. This CDR3 region has 15 residues. The CDR3: CASSLAPPNSYEQYF. The CDR3 DNA, read in part, is TGTGCCAGCAGCTTGGCTCCCCCTAACTCCTACGAG.

With regard to this clone: With the read ending 3 residues before the CDR3 end, the germline J gene is used to fill in that end. The chain couples TRBV18 to TRBJ2-1; D might be TRBD1 (6 bases). Germline lookup yields CDR1 KGHSH and CDR2 LQKENI. V shed 3 bases and J shed 8 bases, with 11 bases lying between them. The length of the CDR3 is 13 residues. CDR3 DNA (partial): TGTGCCAGCTCACCGAGGGGGAGCGATGAG. Translated, it gives CASSPRGSDE. The full CDR3 protein is CASSPRGSDEQFF.

Comment on this clone: Read coverage stops 3 residues before the CDR3 terminus; the germline J gene supplies the remainder. The V gene is TRBV28, the J gene TRBJ1-2; 7 nucleotides line up with TRBD1. The germline CDR1 and CDR2 sequences are MDHEN and SYDVKM. Losses at the gene ends were 7 bases for V and 5 bases for J; bases not matched to a gene: 13. The CDR3 runs to 15 residues. CDR3 residues: CASKGQYEGTYGYTF. The sequenced CDR3 bases are TGTGCCAGCAAGGGACAGTATGAGGGGACTTATGGC.

A word on this clone: The CDR3 end lies 3 residues beyond the end of the read and is filled in from the germline J gene. This sequence joins TRBV4-1 and TRBJ1-1; a weak D match, TRBD1 (6 bases). Germline loops: CDR1 MGHRA, CDR2 YSYEKL. Deletions cut 4 bases from V and 3 bases from J, with 18 bases between. The CDR3 is 16 amino acids. The CDR3 spells CASSLLKAGEHTEAFF. The CDR3 DNA, read in part, is TGCGCCAGCAGCCTCCTGAAGGCAGGGGAGCACACTGAA.

Regarding this clone: The read is 3 residues too short to cover the CDR3 end, so that end is filled in from the germline J gene. The chain combines TRBV5-4 with TRBJ2-3; D is uncertain. CDR1 and CDR2 from the germline V gene are SGHNT and YYREEE (reference sequence). The CDR3 contains 13 residues. The CDR3 sequence: CASSYEPRRTQYF. The covered CDR3 bases are TGTGCCAGCAGCTATGAACCTAGAAGGACG.

In regard to this clone: The read terminates 3 residues ahead of where the CDR3 ends, so the germline J gene completes it. This rearrangement joins TRBV30 to TRBJ1-1; D gene unclear. The CDR3 runs to 13 residues. V lost 0 bases and J 1 base, leaving 6 bases between the germline ends. The germline gives CDR1 GTSNPN, CDR2 SVGIG (reference sequence). The CDR3 bases that were read are TGTGCCTGGAGTGTTGAGGGGAACACTGAA. It codes for CAWSVEGNTE. The whole CDR3 region reads CAWSVEGNTEAFF.

With respect to this clone: The read is 3 residues too short to cover the CDR3 end, so that end is filled in from the germline J gene. The chain carries TRBV5-1 and TRBJ1-4, with TRBD1 matching over 7 bases. Germline CDR1 is SGHRS and CDR2 is YFSETQ. V lost 3 bases and J lost 7; bases outside the gene matches: 9. The CDR3 is 15 residues long. The CDR3 here is CASSSGLTGIEKLFF. The CDR3 DNA, read in part, is TGCGCCAGCAGCTCGGGCCTGACAGGGATTGAAAAA.

Notes on this clone: Read data end 3 residues before the CDR3 end; the end is taken from the germline J gene. The V call is TRBV19, the J call TRBJ2-4, with a weak D call TRBD1 (6 bases). The V gene's germline CDR1 is LNHDA and CDR2 SQIVND (reference sequence). The CDR3 covers 16 residues. Trimming shortened V by 10 bases and J by 0 bases, and 19 bases separated the two germline ends. Here the CDR3 reads CATSNIQGLAKNIQYF. The CDR3 bases that were read are TGTGCCACCTCTAACATACAGGGTCTAGCCAAAAACATT.

The CDR3 sequence: CASSAVAGRGDTQYF. CDR3 DNA, as far as it was read: TGTGCCAGCAGTGCGGTAGCGGGCAGGGGAGATACG. The chain has TRBV6-1 and TRBJ2-3; a possible D gene is TRBD2 (7 bases). Read sequence stops 3 residues before the CDR3 end, and the germline J gene provides the missing end. The ends were cut back, 4 bases at V and 5 bases at J, with 16 bases in the middle. Germline V lookup: CDR1 MNHNS, CDR2 SASEGT. This CDR3 has 15 residues.

About this clone: The missing CDR3 end, 3 residues past where the read stops, is filled in from the germline J gene. The rearrangement uses TRBV7-9 and TRBJ1-3; 10 bases match TRBD1. Germline trimming cut 8 bases from V and 4 bases from J; bases unmatched to any gene: 5. The CDR3 is 14 amino acids. Germline V gene lookup returns CDR1 SEHNR and CDR2 FQNEAQ (reference sequence). The CDR3 sequence is CASLTGGAGNTIYF. Incomplete CDR3 DNA: TGTGCCAGCCTGACAGGGGGCGCCGGAAACACC.

Comment on this clone: The read ends 3 residues early relative to the CDR3; the germline J gene fills the gap. The chain couples TRBV19 to TRBJ1-5, with 9 bases identical to TRBD1. Per germline, CDR1 LNHDA and CDR2 SQIVND (reference sequence). Trimming cost V 6 bases and J 0 bases; bases outside gene matches: 12. The CDR3 has 18 residues. The CDR3 here is CASSQTGQGIFSNQPQHF. Incomplete CDR3 DNA: TGTGCCAGTAGCCAGACGGGACAGGGTATATTTAGCAATCAGCCC.

For this clone: The missing CDR3 end, 3 residues past where the read stops, is filled in from the germline J gene. The chain carries TRBV20-1 and TRBJ2-2, with 7 nucleotides matching TRBD1. The CDR3 loop spans 15 amino acids. V gave up 4 bases and J gave up 3 bases; unmatched junction bases: 8. Germline-derived CDR1 and CDR2 are DFQATT and SNEGSKA (reference sequence). CDR3 amino acids: CSATLDRVDTGELFF. The CDR3 bases that were read are TGCAGTGCTACCCTAGACAGGGTGGACACCGGGGAG.

On this clone itself: The read falls 3 residues short of the CDR3 end, and the missing part is taken from the germline J gene. This rearrangement joins TRBV20-1 to TRBJ2-1; 14 bases are shared with TRBD2. J was trimmed by 2 bases and V by 5 bases; bases with no gene match: 11. CDR3 length equals 18 residues. The germline V gene encodes CDR1 DFQATT and CDR2 SNEGSKA (reference sequence). Incomplete CDR3 DNA: TGCAGTGCTCGCGGACTAGCGGGAGGTCTTGGCCCCTACAATGAG. It yields the protein CSARGLAGGLGPYNE. The whole CDR3 protein reads CSARGLAGGLGPYNEQFF.

As concerns this clone: The read terminates 3 residues ahead of where the CDR3 ends, so the germline J gene completes it. The rearrangement uses TRBV10-3 and TRBJ1-2; no firm D call. Trimming removed 6 bases from V and 6 bases from J, with 17 bases in between. The CDR3 spans 14 residues. Germline V CDR1 and CDR2: ENHRY, SYGVKD. The CDR3: CAIRGIGEADGYTF. Incomplete CDR3 DNA: TGTGCCATCAGGGGAATCGGGGAAGCGGATGGC.

Incomplete CDR3 DNA: TGCAGCGTTCGAGACACCAACTATGGC. This sequence encodes CSVRDTNYG. The CDR3 in full is CSVRDTNYGYTF. The genes are TRBV29-1 and TRBJ1-2; D not resolved. The read comes to an end 3 residues before the CDR3 does, leaving the germline J gene to fill in the end. The V end was cut by 5 bases, the J end by 2 bases, with 9 bases between. Per germline, CDR1 SQVTM and CDR2 ANQGSEA. The CDR3 is 12 amino acids.

To note about this clone: The read falls 3 residues short of the CDR3 end, and the missing part is taken from the germline J gene. The rearrangement uses TRBV28 and TRBJ1-5, with 9 bases that match TRBD1. The CDR3 has 14 residues. V was clipped by 7 bases and J by 4 bases; unmatched bases: 5. The germline V gene encodes CDR1 MDHEN and CDR2 SYDVKM. The chain's CDR3 is CASNHGTGNQPQHF. CDR3 bases read: TGTGCCAGCAACCACGGGACAGGGAATCAGCCC.